This TCR beta chain was identified in a study of siplizumab effects on memory and regulatory T cells. Clones were read by immunoSEQ multiplex PCR, and TCRdb kept only the in-frame ones, dropping some. The data contain more than 75,000 clones, roughly 97% of them singletons. Among a few donor pairs, the unstimulated naive, memory, effector memory and TEMRA subsets underwent sequencing. This CDR3 comprises 16 residues. Trimming removed 6 bases from V and 3 bases from J; junction bases left unmatched: 8. The germline gives CDR1 MDHEN, CDR2 SYDVKM. The receptor was isolated from a human donor in good health. The specimen was naive CD4+ T cells sorted from blood. This chain links TRBV28 with TRBJ2-1, with TRBD2 matching 10 bases. CDR3 bases: TGTGCCAGCAGCCCCGCGGAGCGGGGGGGCTACAATGAGCAGTTCTTC. Translation: CASSPAERGGYNEQFF.